The clone carrying this T cell receptor (beta chain) was seen only once. The antigen is not known. Per germline, CDR1 DFQATT and CDR2 SNEGSKA (reference sequence). The CDR3 totals 13 residues. Patients aged 18 to 65 had newly diagnosed hyperthyroidism that had lasted under 2 months. Diagnoses were established using clinical symptoms, serum thyroxine and TRAb, thyroid ultrasound and orbital computed tomography. Any symptoms of ophthalmopathy came after the first hyperthyroidism diagnosis, from which the blood sample dates. TCR beta CDR3 sequences were amplified from RNA transcripts. In the first-round RT-PCR of the TCR CDR3, the HTBI primer set was used. In TCRdb, the multiplex PCR reads were re-called with MiXCR into one record per CDR3 protein. The profile shows under 300,000 distinct CDR3 sequences, less than 30% of them singletons. These data originate in a study of T cells in Graves' hyperthyroidism and ophthalmopathy. Study conclusions and caveats: Ophthalmopathy, as predicted by the model, came a median about six months after the prediction.

The sequence was collected from a man in his forties with Graves' hyperthyroidism that later progressed to Graves' ophthalmopathy. Sequenced sample: blood. The rearrangement links TRBV20-1 to TRBJ2-7; a possible D gene is TRBD2 (5 bases). CDR3 in amino acids: CSASASLPYEQYF. The DNA for the CDR3 is TGCAGCGCCTCCGCTAGCCTGCCCTACGAGCAGTACTTC.